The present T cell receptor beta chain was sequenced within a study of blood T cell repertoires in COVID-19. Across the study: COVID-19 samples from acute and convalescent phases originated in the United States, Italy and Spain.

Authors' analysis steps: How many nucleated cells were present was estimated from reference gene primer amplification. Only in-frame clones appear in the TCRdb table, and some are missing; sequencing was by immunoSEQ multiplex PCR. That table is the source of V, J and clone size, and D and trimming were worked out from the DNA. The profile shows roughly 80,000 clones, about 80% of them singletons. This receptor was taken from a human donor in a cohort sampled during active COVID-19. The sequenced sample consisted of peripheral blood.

The CDR3 nucleotides read TGTGCCACCAGCAGAGGTACCAGGGTATCAAATCAGCCCCAGCATTTT. Protein product: CATSRGTRVSNQPQHF. The chain couples TRBV15 to TRBJ1-5; tentatively, D is TRBD1 (5 bases). Germline CDR1 and CDR2: LNHNV and YYDKDF (reference sequence). The V gene lost 1 base and the J gene lost 4 bases, with 14 bases spanning the gap. The CDR3 runs to 16 residues.